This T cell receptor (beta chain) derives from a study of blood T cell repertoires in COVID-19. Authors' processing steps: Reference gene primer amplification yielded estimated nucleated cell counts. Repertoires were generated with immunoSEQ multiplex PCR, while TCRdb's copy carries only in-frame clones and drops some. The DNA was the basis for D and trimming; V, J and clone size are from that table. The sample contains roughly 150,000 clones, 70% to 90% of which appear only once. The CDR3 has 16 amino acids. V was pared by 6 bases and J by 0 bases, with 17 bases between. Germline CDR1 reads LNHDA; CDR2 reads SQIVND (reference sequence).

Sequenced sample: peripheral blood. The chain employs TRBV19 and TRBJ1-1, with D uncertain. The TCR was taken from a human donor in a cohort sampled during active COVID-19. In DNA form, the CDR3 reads TGTGCCAGTAGCTCGAAGGACTTTGGCATGAACACTGAAGCTTTCTTT. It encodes CASSSKDFGMNTEAFF.